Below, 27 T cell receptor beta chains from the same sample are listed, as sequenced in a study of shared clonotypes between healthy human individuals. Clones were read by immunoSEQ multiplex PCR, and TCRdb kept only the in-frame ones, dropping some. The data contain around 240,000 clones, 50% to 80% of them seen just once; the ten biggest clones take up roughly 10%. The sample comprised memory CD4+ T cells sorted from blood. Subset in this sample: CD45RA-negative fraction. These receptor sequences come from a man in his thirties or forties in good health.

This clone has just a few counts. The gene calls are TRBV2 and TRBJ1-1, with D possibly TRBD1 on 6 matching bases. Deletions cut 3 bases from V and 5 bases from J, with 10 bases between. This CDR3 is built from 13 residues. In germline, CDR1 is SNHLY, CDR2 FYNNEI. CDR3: CASSENRVTEAFF. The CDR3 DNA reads TGTGCCAGCAGTGAGAACAGGGTTACTGAAGCTTTCTTT.

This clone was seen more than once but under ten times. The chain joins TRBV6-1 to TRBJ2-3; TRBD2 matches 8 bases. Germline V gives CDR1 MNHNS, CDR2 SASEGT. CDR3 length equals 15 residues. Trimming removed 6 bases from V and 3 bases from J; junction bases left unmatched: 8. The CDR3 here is CASRQVAGQTDTQYF. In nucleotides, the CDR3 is TGTGCCAGCAGACAAGTAGCGGGACAAACAGATACGCAGTATTTT.

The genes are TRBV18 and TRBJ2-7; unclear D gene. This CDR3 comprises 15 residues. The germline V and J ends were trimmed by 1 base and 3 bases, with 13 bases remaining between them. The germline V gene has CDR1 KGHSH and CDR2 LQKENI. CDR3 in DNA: TGTGCCAGCTCACCACTACGGGTAAGGCGCTACGAGCAGTACTTC. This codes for CASSPLRVRRYEQYF.

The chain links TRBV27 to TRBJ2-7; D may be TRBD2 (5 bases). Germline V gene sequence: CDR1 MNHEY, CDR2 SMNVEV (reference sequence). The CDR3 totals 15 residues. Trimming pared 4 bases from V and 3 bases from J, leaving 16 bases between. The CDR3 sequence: CASSSIEAGGYEQYF. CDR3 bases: TGTGCCAGCAGTTCGATAGAAGCAGGAGGCTACGAGCAGTACTTC.

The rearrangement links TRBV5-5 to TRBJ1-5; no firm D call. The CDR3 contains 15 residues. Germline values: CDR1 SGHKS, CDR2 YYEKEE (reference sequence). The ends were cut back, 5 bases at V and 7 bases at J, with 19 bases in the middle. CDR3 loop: CASRISAGFYQPQHF. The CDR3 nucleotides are TGTGCCAGCAGGATTTCAGCAGGCTTCTACCAGCCCCAGCATTTT. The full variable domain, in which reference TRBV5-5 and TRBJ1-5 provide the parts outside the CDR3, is DAGVTQSPTHLIKTRGQQVTLRCSPISGHKSVSWYQQVLGQGPQFIFQYYEKEERGRGNFPDRFSARQFPNYSSELNVNALLLGDSALYLCASRISAGFYQPQHFGDGTRLSIL.

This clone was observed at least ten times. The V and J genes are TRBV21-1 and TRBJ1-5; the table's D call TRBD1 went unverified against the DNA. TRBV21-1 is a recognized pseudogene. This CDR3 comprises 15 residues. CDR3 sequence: CASSTTGVSNQPQHF. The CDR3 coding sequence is TGTGCCAGCAGCACGACAGGGGTTAGCAATCAGCCCCAGCATTTT.

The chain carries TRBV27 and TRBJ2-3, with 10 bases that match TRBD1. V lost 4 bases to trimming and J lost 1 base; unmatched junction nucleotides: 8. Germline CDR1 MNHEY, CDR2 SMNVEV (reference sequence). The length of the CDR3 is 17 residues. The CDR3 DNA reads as TGTGCCAGCAGTTCGCCCCGTGGGACAGGGGGCACAGATACGCAGTATTTT. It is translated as CASSSPRGTGGTDTQYF.

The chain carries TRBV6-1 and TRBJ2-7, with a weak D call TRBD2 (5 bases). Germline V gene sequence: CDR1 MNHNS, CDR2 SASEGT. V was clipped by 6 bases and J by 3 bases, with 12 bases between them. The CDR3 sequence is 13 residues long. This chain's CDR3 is CASSRGRDYEQYF. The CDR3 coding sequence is TGTGCCAGCAGCCGCGGACGGGACTACGAGCAGTACTTC.

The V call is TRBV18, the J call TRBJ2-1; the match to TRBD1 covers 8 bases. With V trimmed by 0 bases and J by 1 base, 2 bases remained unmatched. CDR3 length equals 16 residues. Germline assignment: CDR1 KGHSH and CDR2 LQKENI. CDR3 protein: CASSPPQGASYNEQFF. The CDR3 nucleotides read TGTGCCAGCTCACCACCGCAGGGGGCGTCCTACAATGAGCAGTTCTTC.

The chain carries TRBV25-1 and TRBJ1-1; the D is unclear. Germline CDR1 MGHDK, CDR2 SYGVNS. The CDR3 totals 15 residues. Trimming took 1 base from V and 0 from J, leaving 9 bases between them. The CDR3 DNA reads TGTGCCAGCAGTGAATTTGCGGCCATGAACACTGAAGCTTTCTTT. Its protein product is CASSEFAAMNTEAFF.

The CDR3 spells CASSLGLAGVQETQYF. DNA for the CDR3: TGTGCCAGCAGCCTGGGACTAGCGGGGGTACAAGAGACCCAGTACTTC. The rearrangement uses TRBV5-5 and TRBJ2-5; 14 nucleotides match TRBD2. Germline assignment: CDR1 SGHKS and CDR2 YYEKEE (reference sequence). The ends lost 4 bases at V and 2 bases at J; junction bases unmatched: 4. The CDR3 sequence is 16 residues long.

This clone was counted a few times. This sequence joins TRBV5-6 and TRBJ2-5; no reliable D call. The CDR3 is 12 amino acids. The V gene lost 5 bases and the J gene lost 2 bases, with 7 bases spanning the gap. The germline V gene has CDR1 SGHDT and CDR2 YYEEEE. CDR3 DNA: TGTGCCAGCAGGGCTCGGCAAGAGACCCAGTACTTC. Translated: CASRARQETQYF.

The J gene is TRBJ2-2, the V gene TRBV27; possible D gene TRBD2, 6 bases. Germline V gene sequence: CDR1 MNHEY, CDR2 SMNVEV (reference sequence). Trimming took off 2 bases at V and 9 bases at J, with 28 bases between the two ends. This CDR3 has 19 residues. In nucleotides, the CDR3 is TGTGCCAGCAGTTTAGGACTACCCTCTACCAACACCGGGCTGTGGGAGCTGTTTTTT. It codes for CASSLGLPSTNTGLWELFF.

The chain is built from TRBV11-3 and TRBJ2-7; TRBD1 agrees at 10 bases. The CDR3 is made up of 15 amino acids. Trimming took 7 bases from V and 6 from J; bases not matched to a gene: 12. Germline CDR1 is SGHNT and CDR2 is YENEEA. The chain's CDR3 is CASITTGGELSEQYF. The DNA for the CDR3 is TGTGCCAGCATCACGACAGGGGGCGAACTGAGCGAGCAGTACTTC.

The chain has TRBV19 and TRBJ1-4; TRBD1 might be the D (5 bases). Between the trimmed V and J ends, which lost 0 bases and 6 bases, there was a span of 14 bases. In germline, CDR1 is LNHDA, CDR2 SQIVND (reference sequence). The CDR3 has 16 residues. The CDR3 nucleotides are TGTGCCAGTAGTATAGATCAGAGACGGGGCGATGAAAAACTGTTTTTT. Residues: CASSIDQRRGDEKLFF.

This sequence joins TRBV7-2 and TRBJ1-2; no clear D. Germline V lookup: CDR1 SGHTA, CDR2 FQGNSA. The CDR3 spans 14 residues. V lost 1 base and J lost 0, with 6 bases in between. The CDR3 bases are TGTGCCAGCAGCTTAGAGGCTGCTAACTATGGCTACACCTTC. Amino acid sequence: CASSLEAANYGYTF.

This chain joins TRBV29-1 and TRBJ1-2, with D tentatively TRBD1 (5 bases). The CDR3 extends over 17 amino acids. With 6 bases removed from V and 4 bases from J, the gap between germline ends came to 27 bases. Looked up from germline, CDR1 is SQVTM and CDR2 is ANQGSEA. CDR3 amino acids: CSVGPDGQGASSYGYTF. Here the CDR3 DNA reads TGCAGCGTGGGGCCGGACGGCCAAGGTGCCTCAAGCTATGGCTACACCTTC.

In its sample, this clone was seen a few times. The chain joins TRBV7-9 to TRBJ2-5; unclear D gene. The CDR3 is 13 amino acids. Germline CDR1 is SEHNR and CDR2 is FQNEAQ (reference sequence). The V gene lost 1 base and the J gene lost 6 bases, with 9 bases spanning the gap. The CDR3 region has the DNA TGTGCCAGCAGCTTAGAGGCGAGCAAGACCCAGTACTTC. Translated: CASSLEASKTQYF.

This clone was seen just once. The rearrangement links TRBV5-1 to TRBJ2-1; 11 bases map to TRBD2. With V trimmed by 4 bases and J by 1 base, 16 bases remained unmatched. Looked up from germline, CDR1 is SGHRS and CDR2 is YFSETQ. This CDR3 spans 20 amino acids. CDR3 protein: CASSPRDSGRALGSYNEQFF. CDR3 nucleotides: TGCGCCAGCAGCCCCCGGGATAGCGGGAGGGCCCTTGGGTCCTACAATGAGCAGTTCTTC.

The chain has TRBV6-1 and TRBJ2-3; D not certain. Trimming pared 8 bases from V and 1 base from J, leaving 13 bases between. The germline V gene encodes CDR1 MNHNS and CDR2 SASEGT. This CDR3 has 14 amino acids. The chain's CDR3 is CASQTPAGTDTQYF. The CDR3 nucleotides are TGTGCCAGCCAGACCCCAGCAGGCACAGATACGCAGTATTTT.

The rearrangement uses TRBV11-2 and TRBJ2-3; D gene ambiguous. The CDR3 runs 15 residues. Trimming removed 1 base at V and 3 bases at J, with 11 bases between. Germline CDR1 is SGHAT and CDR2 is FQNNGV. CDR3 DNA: TGTGCCAGCAGCTTAGGGGTCTCAGCTACAGATACGCAGTATTTT. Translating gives CASSLGVSATDTQYF. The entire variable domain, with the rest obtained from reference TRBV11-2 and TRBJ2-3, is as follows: EAGVAQSPRYKIIEKRQSVAFWCNPISGHATLYWYQQILGQGPKLLIQFQNNGVVDDSQLPKDRFSAERLKGVDSTLKIQPAKLEDSAVYLCASSLGVSATDTQYFGPGTRLTVL.

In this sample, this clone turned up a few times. CDR3 coding DNA: TGTGCCAGCAGCCACCAAACAGTCTACGAGCAGTACTTC. It yields the protein CASSHQTVYEQYF. The rearrangement joins TRBV14 to TRBJ2-7; D is unclear. Looked up from germline, CDR1 is SGHDN and CDR2 is FVKESK. The V end lost 3 bases, the J end lost 3 bases, and 9 bases lay between the germline ends. The CDR3 spans 13 residues.

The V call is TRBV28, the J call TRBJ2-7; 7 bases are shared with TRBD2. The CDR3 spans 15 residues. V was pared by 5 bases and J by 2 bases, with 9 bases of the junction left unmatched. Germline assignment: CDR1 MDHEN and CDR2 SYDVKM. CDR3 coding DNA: TGTGCCAGCAGTCTGGGGGGGGTCCCACCCTACGAGCAGTACTTC. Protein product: CASSLGGVPPYEQYF.

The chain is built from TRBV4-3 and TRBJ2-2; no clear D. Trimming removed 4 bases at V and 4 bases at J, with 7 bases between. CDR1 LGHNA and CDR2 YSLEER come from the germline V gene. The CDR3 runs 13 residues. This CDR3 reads CASSLKGTGELFF. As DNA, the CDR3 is TGCGCCAGCAGCCTTAAGGGCACCGGGGAGCTGTTTTTT.

CDR3 amino acids: CASSPRGGVGDTGELFF. Written as DNA, the CDR3 is TGCGCCAGCAGTCCGCGGGGCGGGGTGGGGGACACCGGGGAGCTGTTTTTT. The J gene is TRBJ2-2, the V gene TRBV23-1; the D gene is possibly TRBD2 (6 bases). TRBV23-1 is known as an ORF, though its function is uncertain. The CDR3 contains 17 residues. Trimming removed 4 bases at V and 3 bases at J, with 18 bases between.

CDR3 nucleotides: TGTGCCAGCAGTTTATCAAAGGATACGCAGTATTTT. This gives the protein CASSLSKDTQYF. The chain has TRBV27 and TRBJ2-3; D not resolved. This CDR3 comprises 12 residues. Trimming removed 0 bases from V and 6 bases from J, with 4 bases in between. The V gene's germline CDR1 is MNHEY and CDR2 SMNVEV (reference sequence).

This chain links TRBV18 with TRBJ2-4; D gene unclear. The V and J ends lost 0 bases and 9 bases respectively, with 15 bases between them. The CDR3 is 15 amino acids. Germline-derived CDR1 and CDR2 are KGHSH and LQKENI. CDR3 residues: CASSPPEWGTGIQYF. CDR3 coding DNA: TGTGCCAGCTCACCACCGGAGTGGGGTACGGGCATTCAGTACTTC.